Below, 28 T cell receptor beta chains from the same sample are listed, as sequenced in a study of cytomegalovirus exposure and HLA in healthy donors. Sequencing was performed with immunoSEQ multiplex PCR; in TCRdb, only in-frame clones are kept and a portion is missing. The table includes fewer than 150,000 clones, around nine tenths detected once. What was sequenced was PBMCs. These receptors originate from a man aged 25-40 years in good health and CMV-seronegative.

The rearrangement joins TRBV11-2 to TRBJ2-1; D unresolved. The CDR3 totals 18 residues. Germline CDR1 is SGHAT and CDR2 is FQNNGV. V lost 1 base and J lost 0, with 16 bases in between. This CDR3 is CASSLVFYGLSSYNEQFF. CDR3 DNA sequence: TGTGCCAGCAGCTTAGTCTTTTACGGGTTGAGCTCCTACAATGAGCAGTTCTTC.

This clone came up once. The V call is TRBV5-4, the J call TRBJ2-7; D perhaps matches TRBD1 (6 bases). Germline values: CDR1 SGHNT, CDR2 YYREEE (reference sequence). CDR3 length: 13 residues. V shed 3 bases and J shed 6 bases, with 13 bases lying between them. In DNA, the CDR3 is TGTGCCAGCAGCTCTAACACAGGGTTCGAGCAGTACTTC. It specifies CASSSNTGFEQYF.

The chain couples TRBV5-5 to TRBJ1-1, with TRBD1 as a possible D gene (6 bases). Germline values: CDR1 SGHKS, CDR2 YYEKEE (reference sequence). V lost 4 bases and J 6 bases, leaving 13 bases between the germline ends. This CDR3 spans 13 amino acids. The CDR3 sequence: CASSRATGAEAFF. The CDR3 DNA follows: TGTGCCAGCAGCCGGGCGACAGGCGCTGAAGCTTTCTTT.

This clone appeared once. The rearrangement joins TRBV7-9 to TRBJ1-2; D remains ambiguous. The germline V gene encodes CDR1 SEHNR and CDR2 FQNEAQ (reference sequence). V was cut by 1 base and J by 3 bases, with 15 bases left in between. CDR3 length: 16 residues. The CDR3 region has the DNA TGTGCCAGCAGCTTAGTGGAAGCGGGCCTGTACTATGGCTACACCTTC. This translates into CASSLVEAGLYYGYTF.

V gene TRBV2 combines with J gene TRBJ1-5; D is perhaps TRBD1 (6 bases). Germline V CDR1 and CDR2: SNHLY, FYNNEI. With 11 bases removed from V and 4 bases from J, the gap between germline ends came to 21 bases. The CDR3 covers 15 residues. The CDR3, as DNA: TGTGCCTACGTCCTCGGGGACAACTGGAATCAGCCCCAGCATTTT. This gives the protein CAYVLGDNWNQPQHF.

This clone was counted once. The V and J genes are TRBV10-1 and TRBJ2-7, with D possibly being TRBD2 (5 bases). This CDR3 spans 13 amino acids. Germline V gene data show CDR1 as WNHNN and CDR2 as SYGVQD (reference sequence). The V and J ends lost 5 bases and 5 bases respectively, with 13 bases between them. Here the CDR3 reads CASSSGSRNEQYF. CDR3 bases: TGCGCCAGCAGTTCGGGGAGCAGAAACGAGCAGTACTTC.

CDR3 loop: CASSILNDRTRRQPQHF. CDR3 in DNA: TGTGCCAGTAGTATCCTAAACGACAGGACCCGCCGGCAGCCCCAGCATTTT. J is TRBJ1-5 and V is TRBV19; D is perhaps TRBD1 (6 bases). CDR3 length equals 17 residues. Germline CDR1 LNHDA, CDR2 SQIVND (reference sequence). Trimming pared 3 bases from V and 7 bases from J, leaving 22 bases between.

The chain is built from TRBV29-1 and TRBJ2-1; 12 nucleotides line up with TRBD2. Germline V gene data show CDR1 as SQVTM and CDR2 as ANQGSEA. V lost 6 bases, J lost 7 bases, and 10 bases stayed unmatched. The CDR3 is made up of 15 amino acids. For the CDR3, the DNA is TGCAGCGTGGGGCGGACTAGCGGGGCTAATAATGAGCAGTTCTTC. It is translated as CSVGRTSGANNEQFF.

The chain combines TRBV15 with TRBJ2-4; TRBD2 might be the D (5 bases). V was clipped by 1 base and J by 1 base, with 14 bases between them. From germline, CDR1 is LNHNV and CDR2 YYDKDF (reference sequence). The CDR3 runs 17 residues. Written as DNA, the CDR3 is TGTGCCACCAGCAGAGCTTGGAGGACGGGGGCCAAAAACATTCAGTACTTC. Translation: CATSRAWRTGAKNIQYF.

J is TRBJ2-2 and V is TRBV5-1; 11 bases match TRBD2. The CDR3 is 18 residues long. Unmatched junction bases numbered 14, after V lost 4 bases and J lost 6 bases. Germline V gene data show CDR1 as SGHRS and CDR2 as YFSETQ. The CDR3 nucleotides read TGCGCCAGCAGCCGACAGACTAGCGGGGATATAGGTCCCGGGGAGCTGTTTTTT. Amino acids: CASSRQTSGDIGPGELFF.

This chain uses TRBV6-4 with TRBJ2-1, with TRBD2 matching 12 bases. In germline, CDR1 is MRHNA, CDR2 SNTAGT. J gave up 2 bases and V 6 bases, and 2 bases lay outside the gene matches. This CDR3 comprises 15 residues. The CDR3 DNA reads TGTGCCAGCAGCCTAGCGGGAGGGACCTACAATGAGCAGTTCTTC. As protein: CASSLAGGTYNEQFF.

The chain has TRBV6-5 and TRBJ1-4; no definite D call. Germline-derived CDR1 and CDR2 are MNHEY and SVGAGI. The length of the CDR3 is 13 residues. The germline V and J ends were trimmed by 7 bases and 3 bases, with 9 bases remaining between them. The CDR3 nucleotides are TGTGCCAGCAAACAGAACCCTAATGAAAAACTGTTTTTT. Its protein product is CASKQNPNEKLFF.

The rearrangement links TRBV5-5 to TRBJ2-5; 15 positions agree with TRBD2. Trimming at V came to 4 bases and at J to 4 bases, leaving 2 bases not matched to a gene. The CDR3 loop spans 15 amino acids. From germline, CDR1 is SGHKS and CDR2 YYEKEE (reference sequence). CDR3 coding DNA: TGTGCCAGCAGCACGGGACTAGCGGGAGGAGAGACCCAGTACTTC. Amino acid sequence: CASSTGLAGGETQYF.

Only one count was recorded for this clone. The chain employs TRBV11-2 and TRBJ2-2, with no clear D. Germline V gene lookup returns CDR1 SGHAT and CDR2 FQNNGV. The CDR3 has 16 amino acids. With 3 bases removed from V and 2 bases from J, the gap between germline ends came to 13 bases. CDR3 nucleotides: TGTGCCAGCAGCTTTTTTGGCCCCCTCAACACCGGGGAGCTGTTTTTT. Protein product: CASSFFGPLNTGELFF.

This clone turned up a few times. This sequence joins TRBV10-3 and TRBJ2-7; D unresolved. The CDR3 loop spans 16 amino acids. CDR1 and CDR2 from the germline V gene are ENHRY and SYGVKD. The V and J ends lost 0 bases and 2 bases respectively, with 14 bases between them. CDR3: CAISESQTYTPYEQYF. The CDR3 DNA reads TGTGCCATCAGTGAGTCCCAGACTTATACTCCCTACGAGCAGTACTTC.

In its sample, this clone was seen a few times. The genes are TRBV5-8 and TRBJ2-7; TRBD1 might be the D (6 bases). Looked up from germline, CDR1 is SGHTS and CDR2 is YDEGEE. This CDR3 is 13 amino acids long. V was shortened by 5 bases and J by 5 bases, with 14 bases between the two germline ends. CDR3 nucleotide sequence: TGTGCCAGCAGGATTTACACAGGGCACGAGCAGTACTTC. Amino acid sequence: CASRIYTGHEQYF.

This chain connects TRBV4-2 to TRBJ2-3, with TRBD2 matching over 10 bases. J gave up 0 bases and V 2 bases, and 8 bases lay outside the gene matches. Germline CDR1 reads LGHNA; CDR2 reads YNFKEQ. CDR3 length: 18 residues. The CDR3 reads CASSQPQGLAASTDTQYF. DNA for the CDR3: TGTGCCAGCAGCCAACCCCAAGGACTAGCGGCTAGCACAGATACGCAGTATTTT.

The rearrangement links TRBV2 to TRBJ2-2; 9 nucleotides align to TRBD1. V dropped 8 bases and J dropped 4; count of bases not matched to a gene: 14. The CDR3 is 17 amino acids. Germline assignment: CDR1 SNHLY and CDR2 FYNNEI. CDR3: CASYLEGQGVTTGELFF. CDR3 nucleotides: TGTGCCAGCTACCTCGAGGGACAGGGCGTAACCACCGGGGAGCTGTTTTTT.

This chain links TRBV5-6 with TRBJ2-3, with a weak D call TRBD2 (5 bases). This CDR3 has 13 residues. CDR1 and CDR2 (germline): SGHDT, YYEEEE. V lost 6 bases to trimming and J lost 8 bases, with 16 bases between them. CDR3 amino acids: CASNQYTAGTQYF. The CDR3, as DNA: TGTGCCAGCAACCAATACACTGCGGGTACGCAGTATTTT.

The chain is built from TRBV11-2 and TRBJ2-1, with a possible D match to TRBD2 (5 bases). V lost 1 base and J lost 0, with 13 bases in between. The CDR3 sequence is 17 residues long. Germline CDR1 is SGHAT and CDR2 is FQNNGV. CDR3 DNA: TGTGCCAGCAGCTTAGCTCGAGCGGCAAGCTCCTACAATGAGCAGTTCTTC. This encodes CASSLARAASSYNEQFF.

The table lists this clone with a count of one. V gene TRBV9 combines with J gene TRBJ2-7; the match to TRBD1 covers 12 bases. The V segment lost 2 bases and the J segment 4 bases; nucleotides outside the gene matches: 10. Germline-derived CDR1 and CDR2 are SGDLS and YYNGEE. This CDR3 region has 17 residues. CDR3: CASSVAGTGGGLYEQYF. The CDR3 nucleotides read TGTGCCAGCAGCGTTGCAGGGACAGGGGGCGGCCTATACGAGCAGTACTTC.

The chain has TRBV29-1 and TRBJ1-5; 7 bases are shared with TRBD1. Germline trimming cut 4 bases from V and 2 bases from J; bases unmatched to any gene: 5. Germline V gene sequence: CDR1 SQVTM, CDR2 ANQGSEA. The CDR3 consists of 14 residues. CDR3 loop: CSVGSQGGNQPQHF. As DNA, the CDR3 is TGCAGCGTTGGTTCCCAGGGGGGCAATCAGCCCCAGCATTTT.

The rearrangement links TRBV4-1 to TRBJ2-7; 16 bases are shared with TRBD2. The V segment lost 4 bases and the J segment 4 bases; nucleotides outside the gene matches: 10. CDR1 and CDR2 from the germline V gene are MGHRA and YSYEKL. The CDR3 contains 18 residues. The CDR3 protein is CASSRELGTSGRVYEQYF. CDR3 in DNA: TGCGCCAGCAGCCGAGAGCTCGGGACTAGCGGGAGGGTGTACGAGCAGTACTTC.

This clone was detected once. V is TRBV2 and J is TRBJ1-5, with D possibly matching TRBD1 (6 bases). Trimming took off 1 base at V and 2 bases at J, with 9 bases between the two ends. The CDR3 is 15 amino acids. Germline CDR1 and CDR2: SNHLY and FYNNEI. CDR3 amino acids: CASSEDREGNQPQHF. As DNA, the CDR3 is TGTGCCAGCAGTGAAGACAGGGAAGGCAATCAGCCCCAGCATTTT.

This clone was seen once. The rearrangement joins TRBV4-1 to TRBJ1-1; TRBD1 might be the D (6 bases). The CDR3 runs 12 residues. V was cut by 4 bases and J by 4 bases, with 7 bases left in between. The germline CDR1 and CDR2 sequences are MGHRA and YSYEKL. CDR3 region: CASSPQGTEAFF. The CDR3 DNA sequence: TGCGCCAGCAGCCCACAGGGCACTGAAGCTTTCTTT.

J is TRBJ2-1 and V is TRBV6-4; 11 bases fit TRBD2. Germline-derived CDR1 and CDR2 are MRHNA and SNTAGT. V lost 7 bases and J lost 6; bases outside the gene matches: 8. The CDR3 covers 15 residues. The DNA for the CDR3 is TGTGCCAGCAAGCCACTAGCGGGAGAAAGCAATGAGCAGTTCTTC. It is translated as CASKPLAGESNEQFF.

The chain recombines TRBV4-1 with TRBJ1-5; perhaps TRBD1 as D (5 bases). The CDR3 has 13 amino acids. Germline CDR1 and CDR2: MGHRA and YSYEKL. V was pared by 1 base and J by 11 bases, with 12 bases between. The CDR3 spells CASSQGLGQAQHF. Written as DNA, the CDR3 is TGCGCCAGCAGCCAAGGTCTGGGGCAAGCCCAGCATTTT.

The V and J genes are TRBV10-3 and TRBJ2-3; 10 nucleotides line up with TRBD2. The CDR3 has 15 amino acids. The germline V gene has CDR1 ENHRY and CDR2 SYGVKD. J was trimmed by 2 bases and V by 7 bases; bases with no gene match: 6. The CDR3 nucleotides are TGTGCCATCAAGTCTAGCGGGAGCTACACAGATACGCAGTATTTT. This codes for CAIKSSGSYTDTQYF.